The TCR beta chain under discussion was sequenced for a study of T-cell reconstitution after alpha-beta-depleted transplantation in children. Study-wide findings and caveats: As was reported, about two months after transplant, alpha-beta T cells came from several hundred expanded graft clones. Newly generated T cells supplied most T-cell counts and diversity one year post-transplant. At day 60, the high TCRbeta diversity found in some patients originated from recipient T cells and thymic progenitors that had survived.

This clonotype has ten or more counts. No antigen is known for it. The TCRbeta library was prepared with unique molecular identifiers. MiXCR was run by TCRdb on the PCR reads, yielding one entry per CDR3 protein. The data hold approximately 130,000 distinct CDR3 sequences, with approximately 8.7% observed a single time. The V gene lost 6 bases and the J gene lost 1 base, with 6 bases spanning the gap. This CDR3 contains 11 residues. Germline CDR1 SQVTM, CDR2 ANQGSEA. The chain joins TRBV29-1 to TRBJ1-1, with D unclear. This clonotype originated in a girl less than two years old who had a stem cell transplant for combined immunodeficiency, so the T cells may come from the graft donor. Sequences were derived from PBMCs, mostly from graft donor cells, sampled 180 days after TCRalphabeta/CD19-depleted stem cell transplant. The CDR3 loop is CSVPKNTEAFF. The CDR3 coding sequence is TGCAGCGTCCCCAAGAACACTGAAGCTTTCTTT.